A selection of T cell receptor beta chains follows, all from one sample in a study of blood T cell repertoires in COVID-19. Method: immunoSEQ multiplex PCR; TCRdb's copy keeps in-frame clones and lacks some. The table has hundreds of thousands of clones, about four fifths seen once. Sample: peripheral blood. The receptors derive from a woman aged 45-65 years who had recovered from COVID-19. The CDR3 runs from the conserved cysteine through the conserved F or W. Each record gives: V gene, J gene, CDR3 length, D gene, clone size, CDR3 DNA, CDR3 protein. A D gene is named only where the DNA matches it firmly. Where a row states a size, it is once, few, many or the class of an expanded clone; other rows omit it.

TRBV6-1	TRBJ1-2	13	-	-	TGTGCCAGCAGTGAAGCGCTTGGGAGTGGCTACACCTTC	CASSEALGSGYTF
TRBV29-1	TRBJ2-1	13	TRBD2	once	TGCAGCACCAACGGGGGGGTTGAGAATGAGCAGTTCTTC	CSTNGGVENEQFF
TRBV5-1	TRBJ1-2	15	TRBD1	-	TGCGCCAGCAGCCCCGCCGGACAGGGACCCTATGGCTACACCTTC	CASSPAGQGPYGYTF
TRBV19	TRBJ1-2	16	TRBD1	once	TGTGCCAGTAGCCCTCGGGGACAGGGGGCTTGGTATGGCTACACCTTC	CASSPRGQGAWYGYTF
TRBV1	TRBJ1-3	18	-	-	TGCACCAGCAGCCAAGATGTTAGAGTGGACTGCTCTGGAAACACCATATATTTT	CTSSQDVRVDCSGNTIYF
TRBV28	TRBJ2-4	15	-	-	TGTGCCAGCAGTCCCCGAGGTACAGCCAAAAACATTCAGTACTTC	CASSPRGTAKNIQYF
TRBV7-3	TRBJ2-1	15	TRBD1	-	TGTGCCAGCAGGTTGTCGGGACAGGAGTACAATGAGCAGTTCTTC	CASRLSGQEYNEQFF
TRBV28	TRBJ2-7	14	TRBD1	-	TGTGCCACCCTCTCCGGGGACAGGGTAGCCGAGCAGTACTTC	CATLSGDRVAEQYF
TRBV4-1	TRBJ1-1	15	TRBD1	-	TGCGCCAGCAGCCATCGGGGACAGGTGAACACTGAAGCTTTCTTT	CASSHRGQVNTEAFF
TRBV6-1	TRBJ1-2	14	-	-	TGTGCCAGCAGTGAACGTCCAGGGTCGGATGGCTACACCTTC	CASSERPGSDGYTF
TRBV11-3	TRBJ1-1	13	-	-	TGTGCCAGCAGCTTATGGGGAGACACTGAAGCTTTCTTT	CASSLWGDTEAFF
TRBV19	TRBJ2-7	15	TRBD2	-	TGTGCCAGTAGTCGGATAGCGGGAGGTATCGACGAGCAGTACTTC	CASSRIAGGIDEQYF
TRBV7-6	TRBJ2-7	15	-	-	TGTGCCAGCAGCTTAGGTCAGGGAGGAGTATACGAGCAGTACTTC	CASSLGQGGVYEQYF
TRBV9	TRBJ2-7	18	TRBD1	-	TGTGCCAGCAGCGTAGTCTTGCGACAGGGGCCACTTACCTACGAGCAGTACTTC	CASSVVLRQGPLTYEQYF
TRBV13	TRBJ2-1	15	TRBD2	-	TGTGCCAGCAGCTTAGGACTAGCGGGGTTTAATGAGCAGTTCTTC	CASSLGLAGFNEQFF
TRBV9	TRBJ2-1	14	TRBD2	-	TGTGCCAGCAACCGGGGGGGAGACTACAATGAGCAGTTCTTC	CASNRGGDYNEQFF
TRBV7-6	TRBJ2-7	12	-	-	TGTGCCAGCAGCCCCAGGAGGAACGAGCAGTACTTC	CASSPRRNEQYF
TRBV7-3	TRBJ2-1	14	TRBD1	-	TGTGCCAGCAGGTCCCGGGACAGCCACAATGAGCAGTTCTTC	CASRSRDSHNEQFF
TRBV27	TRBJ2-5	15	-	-	TGTGCCAGCAGTCCATACGACAAGACACAAGAGACCCAGTACTTC	CASSPYDKTQETQYF
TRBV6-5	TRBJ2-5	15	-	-	TGTGCCAGCAGTTACTTGAACACAGCTCAAGAGACCCAGTACTTC	CASSYLNTAQETQYF
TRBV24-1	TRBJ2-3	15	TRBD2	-	TGTGCCACCAGGGAGGGACTAGCGGGCACAGATACGCAGTATTTT	CATREGLAGTDTQYF
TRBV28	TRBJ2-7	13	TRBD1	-	TGTGCCAGCAATCCGGGACAGGGAAACGAGCAGTACTTC	CASNPGQGNEQYF
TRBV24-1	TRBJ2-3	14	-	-	TGTGCCACCAGTGCGGACAGCAGCACAGATACGCAGTATTTT	CATSADSSTDTQYF
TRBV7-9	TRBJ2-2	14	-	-	TGTGCCAGCAGCTCCCAGACTAACACCGGGGAGCTGTTTTTT	CASSSQTNTGELFF
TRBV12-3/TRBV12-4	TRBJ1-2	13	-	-	TGTGCCAGCAGTATCAGGGTGTGGCGAGGCTACACCTTC	CASSIRVWRGYTF
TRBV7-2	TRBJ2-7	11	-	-	TGTGCCAGCAGCTTATACTACGAGCAGTACTTC	CASSLYYEQYF
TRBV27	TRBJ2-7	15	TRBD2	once	TGTGCCAGCAGGAAACCGGGACTAGCGGGCCACGAGCAGTACTTC	CASRKPGLAGHEQYF
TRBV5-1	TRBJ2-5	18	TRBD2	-	TGCGCCAGCAGCTCCGCCCTGACTAGCGGGGGGGATCAAGAGACCCAGTACTTC	CASSSALTSGGDQETQYF
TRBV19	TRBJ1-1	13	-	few	TGTGCCAGTAGTATAACATCGAACACTGAAGCTTTCTTT	CASSITSNTEAFF
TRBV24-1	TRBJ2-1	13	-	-	TGTGCCGTAGGAGCCCACTCCTACAATGAGCAGTTCTTC	CAVGAHSYNEQFF
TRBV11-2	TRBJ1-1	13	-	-	TGTGCCAGCAGGGGACTTACGAACACTGAAGCTTTCTTT	CASRGLTNTEAFF
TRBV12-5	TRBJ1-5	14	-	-	TGTGCTAGTGGTTTGAGCATGAGCAATCAGCCCCAGCATTTT	CASGLSMSNQPQHF
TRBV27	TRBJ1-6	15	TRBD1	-	TGTGCCAGCAGCCAACCCGGGACAGTCAATTCACCCCTCCACTTT	CASSQPGTVNSPLHF
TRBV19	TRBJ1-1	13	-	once	TGTGCCAGTAGTGTCAGGGTCAGCACTGAAGCTTTCTTT	CASSVRVSTEAFF
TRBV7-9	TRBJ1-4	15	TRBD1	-	TGTGCCAGCAGTTGGGACAGGGCGGGTTATGAAAAACTGTTTTTT	CASSWDRAGYEKLFF
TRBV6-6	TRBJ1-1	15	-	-	TGTGCCAGCAGCGACGGGGTCAGAGCGAACACTGAAGCTTTCTTT	CASSDGVRANTEAFF
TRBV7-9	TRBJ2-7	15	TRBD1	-	TGTGCCAGCAGCTTAGTTGAGGGGGCGGGCTACGAGCAGTACTTC	CASSLVEGAGYEQYF
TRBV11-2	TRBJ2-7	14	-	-	TGTGCCAGCAGCGAGGGACATAGCTCCTACGAGCAGTACTTC	CASSEGHSSYEQYF
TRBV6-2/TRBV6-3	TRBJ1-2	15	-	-	TGTGCCAGCAGTAACCCCCCCGGCAGGGGCTATGGCTACACCTTC	CASSNPPGRGYGYTF
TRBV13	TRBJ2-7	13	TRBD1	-	TGTGCCAGCAGCCTCCGGGACAGGGCCGAGCAGTACTTC	CASSLRDRAEQYF
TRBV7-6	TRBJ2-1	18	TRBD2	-	TGTGCCAGCAGCTTAGTTTCATTGGGTATTAGGGAGGGCAATGAGCAGTTCTTC	CASSLVSLGIREGNEQFF
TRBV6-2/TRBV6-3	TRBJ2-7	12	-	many	TGTGCCAGCAGTTCAGGGGACTACGAGCAGTACTTC	CASSSGDYEQYF
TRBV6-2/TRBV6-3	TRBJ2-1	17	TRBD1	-	TGTGCCAGCAGTTTCCGGGACAGGGGGCGACGGGTCAATGAGCAGTTCTTC	CASSFRDRGRRVNEQFF
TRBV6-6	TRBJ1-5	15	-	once	TGTGCCAGCAGTTACGACAGTAATAGCAATCAGCCCCAGCATTTT	CASSYDSNSNQPQHF
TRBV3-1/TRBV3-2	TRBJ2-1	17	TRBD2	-	TGTGCCAGCAGCCAAGATAAGGGGACTAGCGGGATGGATGAGCAGTTCTTC	CASSQDKGTSGMDEQFF
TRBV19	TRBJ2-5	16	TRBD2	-	TGTGCCAGTAGTAAGAGGACTAGCGGGAGAGGAGAGACCCAGTACTTC	CASSKRTSGRGETQYF
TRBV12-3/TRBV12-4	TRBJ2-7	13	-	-	TGTGCCAGCAGTATCCTGACAGTCCACGAGCAGTACTTC	CASSILTVHEQYF
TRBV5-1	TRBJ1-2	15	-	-	TGCGCCAGCAGCTTGTCTGTAGCAGGGTTGGATGGCTACACCTTC	CASSLSVAGLDGYTF
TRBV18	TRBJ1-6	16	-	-	TGTGCCAGCTCACCGGGGGGGACGGAGTATAATTCACCCCTCCACTTT	CASSPGGTEYNSPLHF
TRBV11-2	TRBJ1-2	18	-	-	TGTGCCAGCAGCTCTTCCTCCACCGGCAGGGGTTTTAACTATGGCTACACCTTC	CASSSSSTGRGFNYGYTF
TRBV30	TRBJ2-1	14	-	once	TGTGCCTATAACCGGGACAAGAATGCCAATGAGCAGTTCTTC	CAYNRDKNANEQFF
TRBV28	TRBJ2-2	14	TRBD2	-	TGTGCCACCCGGACTAGCGCAAACACCGGGGAGCTGTTTTTT	CATRTSANTGELFF
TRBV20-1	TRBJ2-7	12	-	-	TGCAGTGCTAGTATAGACACCTACGAGCAGTACTTC	CSASIDTYEQYF